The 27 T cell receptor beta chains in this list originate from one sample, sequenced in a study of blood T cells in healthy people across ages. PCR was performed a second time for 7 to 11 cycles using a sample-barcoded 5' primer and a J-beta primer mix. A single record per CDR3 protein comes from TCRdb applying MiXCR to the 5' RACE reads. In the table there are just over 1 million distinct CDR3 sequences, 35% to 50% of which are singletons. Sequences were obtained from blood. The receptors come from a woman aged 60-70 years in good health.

CDR3 in amino acids: CSAREGRWKKDEKLFF. The CDR3 DNA is TGCAGTGCTAGAGAGGGCAGGTGGAAGAAGGATGAAAAACTGTTTTTT. The chain couples TRBV20-1 to TRBJ1-4, with no clear D. This CDR3 spans 16 amino acids. With 0 bases removed from V and 6 bases from J, the gap between germline ends came to 17 bases. Germline values: CDR1 DFQATT, CDR2 SNEGSKA (reference sequence).

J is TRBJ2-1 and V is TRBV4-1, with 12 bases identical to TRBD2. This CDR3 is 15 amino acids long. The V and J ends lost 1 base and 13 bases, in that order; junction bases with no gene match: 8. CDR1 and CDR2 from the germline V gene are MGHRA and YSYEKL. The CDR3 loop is CASSQASGRDETQFF. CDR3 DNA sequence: TGCGCCAGCAGCCAAGCTAGCGGGAGGGATGAGACCCAGTTCTTC.

As DNA, the CDR3 is TGTGCCACCAGTTTCCGAGATACGCAGTATTTT. Translating it yields CATSFRDTQYF. The V call is TRBV24-1, the J call TRBJ2-3; the D is unclear. The length of the CDR3 is 11 residues. Germline loops: CDR1 KGHDR, CDR2 SFDVKD. The V and J ends lost 6 bases and 5 bases respectively, with 5 bases between them.

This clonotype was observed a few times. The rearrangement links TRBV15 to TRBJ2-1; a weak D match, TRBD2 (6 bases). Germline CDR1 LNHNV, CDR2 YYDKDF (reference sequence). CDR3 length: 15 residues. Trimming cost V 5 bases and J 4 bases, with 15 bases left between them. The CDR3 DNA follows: TGTGCCACCAGCCCCGGTGAGGGAGGATACAATGAGCAGTTCTTC. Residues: CATSPGEGGYNEQFF.

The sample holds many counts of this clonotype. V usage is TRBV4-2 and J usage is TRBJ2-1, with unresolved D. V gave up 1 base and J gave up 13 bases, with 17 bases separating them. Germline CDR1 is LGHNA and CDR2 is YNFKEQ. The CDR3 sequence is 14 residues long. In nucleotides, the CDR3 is TGTGCCAGCAGCCAAGCGGTCGGTGAGGCCCAACAGTTCTTC. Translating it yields CASSQAVGEAQQFF.

The CDR3 here is CASSRNVGEHYNEQFF. CDR3 nucleotides: TGTGCCAGCAGCCGGAATGTGGGGGAGCACTACAATGAGCAGTTCTTC. V and J are TRBV14 and TRBJ2-1; D tentatively fits TRBD1 or TRBD2 (5 bases each). The CDR3 runs 16 residues. Trimming left V 4 bases short and J 3 bases short, with 16 bases between. Per the germline V gene, CDR1 is SGHDN and CDR2 is FVKESK.

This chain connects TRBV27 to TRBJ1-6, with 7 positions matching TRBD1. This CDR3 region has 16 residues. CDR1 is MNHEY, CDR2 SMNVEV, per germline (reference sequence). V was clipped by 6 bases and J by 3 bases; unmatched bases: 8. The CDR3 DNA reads TGTGCCAGCAGACAGGGGAGGCCGAACTATAATTCACCCCTCCACTTT. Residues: CASRQGRPNYNSPLHF.

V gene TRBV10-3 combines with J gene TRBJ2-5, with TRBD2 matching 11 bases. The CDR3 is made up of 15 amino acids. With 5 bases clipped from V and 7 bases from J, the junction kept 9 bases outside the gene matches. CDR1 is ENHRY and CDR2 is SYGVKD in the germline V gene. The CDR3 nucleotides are TGTGCCATCAGTCACCCGACTAGCGGGAATCGGACCCAGTACTTC. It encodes CAISHPTSGNRTQYF.

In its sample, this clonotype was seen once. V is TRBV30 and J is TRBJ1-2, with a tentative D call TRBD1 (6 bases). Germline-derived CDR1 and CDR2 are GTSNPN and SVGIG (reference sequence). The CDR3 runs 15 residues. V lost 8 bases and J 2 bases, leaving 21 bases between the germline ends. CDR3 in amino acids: CAPGPHRAPNYGYTF. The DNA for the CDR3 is TGTGCCCCCGGTCCACACAGGGCACCAAACTATGGCTACACCTTC.

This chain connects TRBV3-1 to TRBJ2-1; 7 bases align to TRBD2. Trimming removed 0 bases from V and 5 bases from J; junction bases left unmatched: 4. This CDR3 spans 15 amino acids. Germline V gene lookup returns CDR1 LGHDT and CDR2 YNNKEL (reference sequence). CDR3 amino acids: CASSQELATNNEQFF. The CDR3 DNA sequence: TGTGCCAGCAGCCAAGAACTAGCGACCAACAATGAGCAGTTCTTC.

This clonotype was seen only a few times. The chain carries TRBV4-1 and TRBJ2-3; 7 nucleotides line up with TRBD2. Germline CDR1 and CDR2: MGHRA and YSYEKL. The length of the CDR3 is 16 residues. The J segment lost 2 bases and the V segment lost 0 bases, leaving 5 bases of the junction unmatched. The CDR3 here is CASSQEVLANTDTQYF. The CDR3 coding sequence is TGCGCCAGCAGCCAAGAAGTACTAGCGAACACAGATACGCAGTATTTT.

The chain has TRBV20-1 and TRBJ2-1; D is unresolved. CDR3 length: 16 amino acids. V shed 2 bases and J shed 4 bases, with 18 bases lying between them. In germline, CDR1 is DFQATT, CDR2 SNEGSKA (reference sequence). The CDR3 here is CSARPFADRPYNEQFF. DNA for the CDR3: TGCAGTGCTAGACCCTTTGCGGATAGACCATACAATGAGCAGTTCTTC.

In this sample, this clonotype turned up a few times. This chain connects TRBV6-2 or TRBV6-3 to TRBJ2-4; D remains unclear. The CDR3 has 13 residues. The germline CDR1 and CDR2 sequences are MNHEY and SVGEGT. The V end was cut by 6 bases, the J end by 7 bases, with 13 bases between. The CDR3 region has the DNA TGTGCCAGCAGGGAAGGCCTGGGTAACATTCAGTACTTC. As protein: CASREGLGNIQYF.

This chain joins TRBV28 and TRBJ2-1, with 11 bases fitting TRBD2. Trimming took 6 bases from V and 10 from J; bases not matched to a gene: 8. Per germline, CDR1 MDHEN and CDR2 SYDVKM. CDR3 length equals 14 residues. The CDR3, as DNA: TGTGCCAGCAGATTAGCGGGAGGGCCTCAGGAGCAGTTCTTC. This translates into CASRLAGGPQEQFF. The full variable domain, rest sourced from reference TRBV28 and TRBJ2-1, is DVKVTQSSRYLVKRTGEKVFLECVQDMDHENMFWYRQDPGLGLRLIYFSYDVKMKEKGDIPEGYSVSREKKERFSLILESASTNQTSMYLCASRLAGGPQEQFFGPGTRLTVL.

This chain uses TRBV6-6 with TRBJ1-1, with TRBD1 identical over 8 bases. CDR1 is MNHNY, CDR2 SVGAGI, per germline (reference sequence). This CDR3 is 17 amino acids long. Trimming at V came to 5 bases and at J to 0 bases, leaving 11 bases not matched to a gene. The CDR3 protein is CASSRTGFGRLNTEAFF. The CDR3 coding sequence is TGTGCCAGCAGTCGGACAGGGTTTGGGAGACTGAACACTGAAGCTTTCTTT.

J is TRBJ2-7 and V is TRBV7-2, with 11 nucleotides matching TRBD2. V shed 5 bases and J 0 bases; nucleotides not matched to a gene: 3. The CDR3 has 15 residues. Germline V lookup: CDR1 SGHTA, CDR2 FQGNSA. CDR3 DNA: TGTGCCAGCAGCCTGACTAGCGGGAACTCCTACGAGCAGTACTTC. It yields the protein CASSLTSGNSYEQYF.

CDR3 bases: TGTGCCAGCAGCGAACAGCCCACCGGGGAGACCCAGTACTTC. Protein: CASSEQPTGETQYF. The genes are TRBV9 and TRBJ2-5; D remains ambiguous. The germline V and J ends were trimmed by 3 bases and 5 bases, with 14 bases remaining between them. The germline CDR1 and CDR2 sequences are SGDLS and YYNGEE. The CDR3 spans 14 residues.

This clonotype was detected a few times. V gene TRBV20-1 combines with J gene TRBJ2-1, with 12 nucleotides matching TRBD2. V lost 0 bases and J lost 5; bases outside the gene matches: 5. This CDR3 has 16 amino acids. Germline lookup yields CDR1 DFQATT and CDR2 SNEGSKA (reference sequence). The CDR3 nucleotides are TGCAGTGCTAGAGACCCTAGCGGGAGGGCCCACAATGAGCAGTTCTTC. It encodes CSARDPSGRAHNEQFF.

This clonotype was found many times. The CDR3 bases are TGTGCCAGCAGTTTAGCGGGAGGGCCAGAGGAGACCCAGTACTTC. Translation gives CASSLAGGPEETQYF. The J gene is TRBJ2-5, the V gene TRBV12-3 or TRBV12-4; TRBD2 agrees at 7 bases. CDR3 length: 15 amino acids. V lost 0 bases and J lost 5; bases outside the gene matches: 6.

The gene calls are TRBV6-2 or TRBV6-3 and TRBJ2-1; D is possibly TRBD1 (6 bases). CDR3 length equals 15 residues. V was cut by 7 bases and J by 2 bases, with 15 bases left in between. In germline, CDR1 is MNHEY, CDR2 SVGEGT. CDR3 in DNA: TGTGCCAGCACCCGAAGTAGGGGGACCTACAATGAGCAGTTCTTC. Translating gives CASTRSRGTYNEQFF.

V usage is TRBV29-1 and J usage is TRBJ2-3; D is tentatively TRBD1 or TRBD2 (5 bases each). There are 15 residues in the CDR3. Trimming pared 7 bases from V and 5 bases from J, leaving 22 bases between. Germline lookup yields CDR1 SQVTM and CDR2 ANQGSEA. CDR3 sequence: CSAEEATRGIDTQYF. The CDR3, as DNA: TGCAGCGCCGAAGAGGCCACTAGGGGAATAGATACGCAGTATTTT.

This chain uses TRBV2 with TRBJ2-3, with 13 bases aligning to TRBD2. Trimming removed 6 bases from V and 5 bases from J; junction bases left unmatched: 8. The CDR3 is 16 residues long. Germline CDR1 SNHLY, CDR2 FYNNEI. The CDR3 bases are TGTGCCAGCAGCCGCTGGACTAGCGGGAGTAAAGATACGCAGTATTTT. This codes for CASSRWTSGSKDTQYF.

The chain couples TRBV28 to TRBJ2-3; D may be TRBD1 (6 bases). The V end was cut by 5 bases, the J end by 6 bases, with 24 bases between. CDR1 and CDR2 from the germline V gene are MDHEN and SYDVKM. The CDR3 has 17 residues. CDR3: CASSAQGRGVSRDTQYF. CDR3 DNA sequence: TGTGCCAGCAGTGCTCAGGGGAGAGGGGTATCTAGGGATACGCAGTATTTT.

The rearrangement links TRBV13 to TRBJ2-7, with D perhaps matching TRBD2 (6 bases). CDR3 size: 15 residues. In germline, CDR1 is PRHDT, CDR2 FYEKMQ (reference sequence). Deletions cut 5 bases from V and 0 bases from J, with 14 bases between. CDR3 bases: TGTGCCAGCAGCCCTTGGTCCGGGAGCTCCTACGAGCAGTACTTC. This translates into CASSPWSGSSYEQYF.

CDR3 nucleotide sequence: TGTGCCAGCAGTTTAGACTCAGTCGGGTGGGGCTATGGCTACACCTTC. Amino acid sequence: CASSLDSVGWGYGYTF. The chain uses TRBV12-3 or TRBV12-4 and TRBJ1-2; D ambiguous. The CDR3 is 16 residues long. Trimming shortened V by 1 base and J by 4 bases, and 16 bases separated the two germline ends.

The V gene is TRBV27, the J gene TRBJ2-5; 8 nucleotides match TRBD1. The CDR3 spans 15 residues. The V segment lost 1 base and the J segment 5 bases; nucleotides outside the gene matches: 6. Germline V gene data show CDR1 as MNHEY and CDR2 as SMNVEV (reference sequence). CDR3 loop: CASSLYQGARETQYF. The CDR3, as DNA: TGTGCCAGCAGTTTATATCAGGGGGCCAGGGAGACCCAGTACTTC.

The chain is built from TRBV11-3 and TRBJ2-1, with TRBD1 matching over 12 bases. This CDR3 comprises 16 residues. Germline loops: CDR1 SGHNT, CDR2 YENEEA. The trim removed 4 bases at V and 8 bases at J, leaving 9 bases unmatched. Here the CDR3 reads CASSYSGTGGLHEQFF. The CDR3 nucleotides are TGTGCCAGCAGCTACTCCGGGACAGGGGGCCTTCATGAGCAGTTCTTC.